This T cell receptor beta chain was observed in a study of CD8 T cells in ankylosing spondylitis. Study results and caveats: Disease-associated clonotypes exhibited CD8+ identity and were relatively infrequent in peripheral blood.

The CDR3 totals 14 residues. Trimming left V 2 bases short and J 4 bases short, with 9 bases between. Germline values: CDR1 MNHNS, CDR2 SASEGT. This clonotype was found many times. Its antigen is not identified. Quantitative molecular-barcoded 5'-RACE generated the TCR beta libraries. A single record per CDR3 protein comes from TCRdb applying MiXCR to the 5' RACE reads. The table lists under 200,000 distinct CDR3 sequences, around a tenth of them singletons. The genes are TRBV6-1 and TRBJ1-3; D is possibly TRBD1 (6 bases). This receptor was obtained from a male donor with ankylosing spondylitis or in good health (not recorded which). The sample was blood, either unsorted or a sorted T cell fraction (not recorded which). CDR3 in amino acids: CASSESGTGNTIYF. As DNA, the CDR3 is TGTGCCAGCAGTGAATCCGGGACAGGAAACACCATATATTTT.